The next 15 T cell receptor beta chains were all read from a single sample in a study of CD8+ T cells in alopecia areata. As for treatment: oral pan-JAK inhibitor, 5-10 mg twice daily. TCR sequencing used cDNA made by reverse transcription of extracted RNA. Method: immunoSEQ multiplex PCR; TCRdb's copy keeps in-frame clones and lacks some. The table lists about 270,000 clones, around three fifths of them singletons, with 0.75% to 0.95% in the top ten. The specimen was CD4+ T cells sorted from blood, collected around week 54, from a patient treated with tofacitinib. The receptors were sampled from a human donor with alopecia areata.

This clone showed up just a few times. V and J are TRBV30 and TRBJ2-2, with unresolved D. The CDR3 is 14 residues long. Trimming left V 0 bases short and J 5 bases short, with 10 bases between. Germline V gene data show CDR1 as GTSNPN and CDR2 as SVGIG (reference sequence). The CDR3 DNA reads as TGTGCCTGGAGTGTACTCTTAGAAACCGGGGAGCTGTTTTTT. This sequence encodes CAWSVLLETGELFF.

This clone was found a few times. This chain links TRBV6-5 with TRBJ1-1; TRBD1 might be the D (5 bases). V lost 2 bases and J 1 base, leaving 5 bases between the germline ends. Germline CDR1 MNHEY, CDR2 SVGAGI. The CDR3 extends over 13 amino acids. CDR3 DNA sequence: TGTGCCAGCAGTTACGACAGGAACACTGAAGCTTTCTTT. It specifies CASSYDRNTEAFF.

V and J are TRBV2 and TRBJ2-7; 7 positions match TRBD1. The V segment lost 7 bases and the J segment 6 bases; nucleotides outside the gene matches: 6. Germline V gene sequence: CDR1 SNHLY, CDR2 FYNNEI. The length of the CDR3 is 12 residues. The CDR3 coding sequence is TGTGCCAGCACTTCACAGGGGAGCGAGCAGTACTTC. It is translated as CASTSQGSEQYF.

J is TRBJ1-2 and V is TRBV16; perhaps TRBD1 as D (6 bases). The germline V gene has CDR1 KGHSY and CDR2 FQNENV. Trimming left V 4 bases short and J 7 bases short, with 19 bases between. The CDR3 loop spans 15 amino acids. This CDR3 is CASSPIQGTSSGYTF. In DNA, the CDR3 is TGTGCCAGCAGCCCAATTCAGGGGACCTCTTCTGGCTACACCTTC.

The chain carries TRBV7-3 and TRBJ2-5, with D unclear. Germline loops: CDR1 SGHTA, CDR2 FQGTGA. CDR3 size: 13 residues. Trimming stripped 5 bases from V and 6 bases from J, with 13 bases between. The CDR3 sequence is CASSHLDGQTQYF. CDR3 sequence (DNA): TGTGCCAGCAGCCACCTGGACGGTCAGACCCAGTACTTC.

Notes on this clone: The sample carries other DNA sequences with the same CDR3. Here the CDR3 reads CASSPGAPTDTQYF. The CDR3 nucleotides read TGCGCCAGCAGCCCGGGGGCTCCCACAGATACGCAGTATTTT. The rearrangement uses TRBV5-1 and TRBJ2-3; D might be TRBD1 or TRBD2, each matching 6 bases. The length of the CDR3 is 14 residues. Trimming cost V 4 bases and J 2 bases, with 11 bases left between them. CDR1 SGHRS and CDR2 YFSETQ come from the germline V gene.

The rearrangement uses TRBV7-9 and TRBJ1-6; D is unclear. V shed 8 bases and J shed 0 bases, with 8 bases lying between them. This CDR3 region has 14 residues. The germline CDR1 and CDR2 sequences are SEHNR and FQNEAQ (reference sequence). This CDR3 is CASGRDSYNSPLHF. The CDR3 region has the DNA TGTGCCAGCGGGCGGGACTCCTATAATTCACCCCTCCACTTT.

This chain joins TRBV30 and TRBJ2-7; 8 bases map to TRBD1. V shed 3 bases, J shed 9 bases, and the junction held 7 bases outside the gene matches. CDR3 size: 12 residues. CDR1 is GTSNPN and CDR2 is SVGIG in the germline V gene (reference sequence). The CDR3 sequence: CAWSGTGLLQYF. Here the CDR3 DNA reads TGTGCCTGGAGCGGGACAGGTTTATTGCAGTACTTC.

This rearrangement joins TRBV7-2 to TRBJ1-2, with 10 positions matching TRBD1. CDR1 SGHTA and CDR2 FQGNSA come from the germline V gene. The length of the CDR3 is 15 residues. Germline trimming cut 3 bases from V and 0 bases from J; bases unmatched to any gene: 1. The chain's CDR3 is CASSFGQGANYGYTF. The CDR3 DNA reads TGTGCCAGCAGCTTCGGACAGGGGGCTAACTATGGCTACACCTTC.

The chain links TRBV30 to TRBJ2-3; weak D call: TRBD2 (6 bases). CDR3 length: 13 amino acids. Trimming pared 2 bases from V and 8 bases from J, leaving 14 bases between. Germline V gene sequence: CDR1 GTSNPN, CDR2 SVGIG (reference sequence). The CDR3: CAWSLSTGGTQYF. The CDR3 coding sequence is TGTGCCTGGAGTCTGTCGACCGGGGGTACGCAGTATTTT.

The chain links TRBV5-1 to TRBJ2-3; possibly TRBD1 or TRBD2 for D (5 bases each). Trimming took 4 bases from V and 4 from J, leaving 13 bases between them. Per germline, CDR1 SGHRS and CDR2 YFSETQ. The CDR3 sequence is 14 residues long. This CDR3 reads CASSQGPGPDTQYF. CDR3 nucleotides: TGCGCCAGCAGCCAGGGACCTGGCCCAGATACGCAGTATTTT. Full variable domain (missing parts from reference TRBV5-1 and TRBJ2-3): KAGVTQTPRYLIKTRGQQVTLSCSPISGHRSVSWYQQTPGQGLQFLFEYFSETQRNKGNFPGRFSGRQFSNSRSEMNVSTLELGDSALYLCASSQGPGPDTQYFGPGTRLTVL.

The sample holds a few counts of this clone. The chain couples TRBV7-2 to TRBJ2-2; D uncertain. The CDR3 is 15 residues long. CDR1 and CDR2 from the germline V gene are SGHTA and FQGNSA. V gave up 5 bases and J gave up 4 bases, with 14 bases separating them. CDR3 protein: CASSRFRVLTGELFF. The CDR3 bases are TGTGCCAGCAGCCGCTTCAGAGTTCTCACCGGGGAGCTGTTTTTT. Together with reference TRBV7-2 and TRBJ2-2, the CDR3 gives the full variable domain: GAGVSQSPSNKVTEKGKDVELRCDPISGHTALYWYRQSLGQGLEFLIYFQGNSAPDKSGLPSDRFSAERTGGSVSTLTIQRTQQEDSAVYLCASSRFRVLTGELFFGEGSRLTVL.

In its sample, this clone was seen a few times. This sequence joins TRBV7-2 and TRBJ1-2, with 7 bases lining up with TRBD1. The germline CDR1 and CDR2 sequences are SGHTA and FQGNSA. The CDR3 totals 13 residues. J gave up 2 bases and V 4 bases, and 1 base lay outside the gene matches. CDR3 sequence: CASSSTGNYGYTF. CDR3 DNA: TGTGCCAGCAGCTCGACAGGGAACTATGGCTACACCTTC. The entire variable domain, with the rest obtained from reference TRBV7-2 and TRBJ1-2, is as follows: GAGVSQSPSNKVTEKGKDVELRCDPISGHTALYWYRQSLGQGLEFLIYFQGNSAPDKSGLPSDRFSAERTGGSVSTLTIQRTQQEDSAVYLCASSSTGNYGYTFGSGTRLTVV.

This clone showed up just a few times. V gene TRBV7-3 combines with J gene TRBJ2-5; D might be TRBD1 (6 bases). This CDR3 contains 14 residues. Trimming stripped 4 bases from V and 2 bases from J, with 11 bases between. CDR1 SGHTA and CDR2 FQGTGA come from the germline V gene. The CDR3 reads CASSSTDSQETQYF. CDR3 bases: TGTGCCAGCAGCTCCACGGACAGTCAAGAGACCCAGTACTTC.

This clone was seen more than once but under ten times. Being one base from a much bigger clone, this may be a read error. This sequence joins TRBV7-3 and TRBJ2-7, with 10 bases matching TRBD2. CDR1 SGHTA and CDR2 FQGTGA come from the germline V gene. Trimming cost V 1 base and J 0 bases; bases outside gene matches: 0. The CDR3 spans 15 residues. The CDR3 region is CASSLIAGGSYEQYF. CDR3 DNA sequence: TGTGCCAGCAGCTTAATAGCGGGGGGCTCCTACGAGCAGTACTTC.